The 8 T cell receptor beta chains given below trace back to one sample, sequenced in a study of OX40 agonist ivuxolimab in advanced cancers. Measured with immunoSEQ multiplex PCR; TCRdb has only the in-frame clones, and not every one. The sample consists of over 50,000 clones, 84% of them appearing once. This specimen was CD4+ or CD8+ T cells sorted from blood, taken in a trial of the OX40 agonist ivuxolimab. These receptors were taken from an adult with an advanced solid tumor such as melanoma, head and neck, liver or kidney cancer.

This sequence joins TRBV15 and TRBJ2-1, with D perhaps TRBD2 (5 bases). The CDR3 contains 16 residues. Trimming shortened V by 6 bases and J by 0 bases, and 15 bases separated the two germline ends. Germline V gene data show CDR1 as LNHNV and CDR2 as YYDKDF (reference sequence). The CDR3 sequence: CATRKGVPISYNEQFF. Here the CDR3 DNA reads TGTGCCACCAGGAAGGGAGTACCTATCTCCTACAATGAGCAGTTCTTC.

This chain connects TRBV25-1 to TRBJ2-7; 8 bases are a match to TRBD2. This CDR3 has 15 amino acids. The V segment lost 4 bases and the J segment 5 bases; nucleotides outside the gene matches: 10. Germline-derived CDR1 and CDR2 are MGHDK and SYGVNS. The CDR3 region has the DNA TGTGCCAGCAGTGGCACTAGCGGACCATTGGACGAGCAGTACTTC. Translating it yields CASSGTSGPLDEQYF.

V gene TRBV14 combines with J gene TRBJ1-6; D gene unclear. CDR1 and CDR2 (germline): SGHDN, FVKESK. Trimming cost V 0 bases and J 14 bases, with 14 bases left between them. The CDR3 loop spans 14 amino acids. CDR3: CASSQDRRVPTLHF. The CDR3 region has the DNA TGTGCCAGCAGCCAAGATCGTAGGGTTCCCACCCTCCACTTT.

This clone has only one observation. The chain joins TRBV7-2 to TRBJ1-1, with 8 bases aligning to TRBD1. Germline assignment: CDR1 SGHTA and CDR2 FQGNSA. The ends lost 5 bases at V and 5 bases at J; junction bases unmatched: 4. The CDR3 spans 13 residues. The CDR3 region is CASSQQGGTEAFF. In nucleotides, the CDR3 is TGTGCCAGCAGCCAACAGGGGGGAACTGAAGCTTTCTTT.

The CDR3 DNA sequence: TGTGCCAGCAGCCCCCGGCTGGGGCTCCGGCCCGAGCAGTACTTC. It is translated as CASSPRLGLRPEQYF. V gene TRBV7-8 combines with J gene TRBJ2-7; D might be TRBD1 (5 bases). CDR3 length equals 15 residues. V was shortened by 5 bases and J by 6 bases, with 20 bases between the two germline ends. Germline values: CDR1 SGHVS, CDR2 FQNEAQ.

The genes are TRBV6-1 and TRBJ2-7; perhaps TRBD1 as D (5 bases). There are 14 residues in the CDR3. From germline, CDR1 is MNHNS and CDR2 SASEGT. V dropped 9 bases and J dropped 0 bases, with 15 bases sitting between them. CDR3 residues: CASQDVDSSYEQYF. DNA of the CDR3: TGTGCCAGTCAAGATGTAGACAGCTCCTACGAGCAGTACTTC.

The chain recombines TRBV28 with TRBJ2-5; D may be TRBD2 (5 bases). The CDR3 spans 16 residues. The germline V and J ends were trimmed by 5 bases and 1 base, with 17 bases remaining between them. Germline V gene data show CDR1 as MDHEN and CDR2 as SYDVKM. CDR3 residues: CASSASGRDFQETQYF. The CDR3 DNA sequence: TGTGCCAGCAGTGCCTCCGGCCGGGATTTCCAAGAGACCCAGTACTTC. Looking up the rest from reference TRBV28 and TRBJ2-5 gives the full variable domain: DVKVTQSSRYLVKRTGEKVFLECVQDMDHENMFWYRQDPGLGLRLIYFSYDVKMKEKGDIPEGYSVSREKKERFSLILESASTNQTSMYLCASSASGRDFQETQYFGPGTRLLVL.

The genes are TRBV12-5 and TRBJ2-5; D uncertain. Germline V gene data show CDR1 as LGHNT and CDR2 as FRNRAP. V was cut by 0 bases and J by 4 bases, with 21 bases left in between. CDR3 length: 18 residues. DNA of the CDR3: TGTGCTAGTGGTTTGGTACTCTGGGCCATGGAGCCCCCAGAGACCCAGTACTTC. This translates into CASGLVLWAMEPPETQYF.